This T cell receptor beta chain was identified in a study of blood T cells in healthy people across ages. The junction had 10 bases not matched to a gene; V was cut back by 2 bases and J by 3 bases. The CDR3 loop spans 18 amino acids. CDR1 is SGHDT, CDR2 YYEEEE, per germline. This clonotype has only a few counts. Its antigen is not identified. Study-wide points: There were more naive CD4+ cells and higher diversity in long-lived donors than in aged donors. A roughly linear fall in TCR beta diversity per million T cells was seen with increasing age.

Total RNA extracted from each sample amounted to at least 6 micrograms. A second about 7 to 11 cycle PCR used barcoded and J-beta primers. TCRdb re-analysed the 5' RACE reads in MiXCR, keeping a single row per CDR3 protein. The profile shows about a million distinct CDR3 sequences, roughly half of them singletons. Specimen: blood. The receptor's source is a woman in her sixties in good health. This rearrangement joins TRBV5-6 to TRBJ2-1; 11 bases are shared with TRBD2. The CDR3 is CASSLQGTSGSVYNEQFF. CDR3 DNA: TGTGCCAGCAGCTTACAGGGTACTAGCGGGAGTGTCTACAATGAGCAGTTCTTC.